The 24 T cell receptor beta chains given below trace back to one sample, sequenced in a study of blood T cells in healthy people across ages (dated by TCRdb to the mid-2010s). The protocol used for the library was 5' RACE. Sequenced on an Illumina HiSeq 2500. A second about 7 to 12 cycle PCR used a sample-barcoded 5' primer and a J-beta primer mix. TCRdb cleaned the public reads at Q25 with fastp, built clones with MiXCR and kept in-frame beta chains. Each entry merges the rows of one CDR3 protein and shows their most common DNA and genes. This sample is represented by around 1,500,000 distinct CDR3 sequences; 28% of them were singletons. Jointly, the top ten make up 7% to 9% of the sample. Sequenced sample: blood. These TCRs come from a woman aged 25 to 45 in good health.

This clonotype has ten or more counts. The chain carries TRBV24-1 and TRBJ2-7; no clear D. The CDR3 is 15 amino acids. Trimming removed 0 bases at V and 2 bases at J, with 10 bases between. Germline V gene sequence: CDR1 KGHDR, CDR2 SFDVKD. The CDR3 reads CATSDLAQFTYEQYF. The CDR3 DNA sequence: TGTGCCACCAGTGATTTGGCGCAGTTCACCTACGAGCAGTACTTC.

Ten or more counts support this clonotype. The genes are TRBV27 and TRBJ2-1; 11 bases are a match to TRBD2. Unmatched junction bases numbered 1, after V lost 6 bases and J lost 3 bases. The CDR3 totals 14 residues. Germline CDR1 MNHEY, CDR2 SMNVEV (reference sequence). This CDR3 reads CASRGTSGYNEQFF. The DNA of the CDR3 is TGTGCCAGCAGAGGGACTAGCGGCTACAATGAGCAGTTCTTC.

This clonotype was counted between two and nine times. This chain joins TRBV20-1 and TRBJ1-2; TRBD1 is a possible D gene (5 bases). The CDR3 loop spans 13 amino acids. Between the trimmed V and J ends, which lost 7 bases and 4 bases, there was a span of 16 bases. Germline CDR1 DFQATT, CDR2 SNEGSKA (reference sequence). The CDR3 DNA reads TGCAGTGGGGGAGGGGTGGGGGGCTATGGCTACACCTTC. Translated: CSGGGVGGYGYTF.

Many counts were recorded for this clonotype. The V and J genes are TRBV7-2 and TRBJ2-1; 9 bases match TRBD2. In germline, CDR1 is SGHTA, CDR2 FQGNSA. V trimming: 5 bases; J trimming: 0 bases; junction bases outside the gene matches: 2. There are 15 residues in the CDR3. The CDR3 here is CASSQLAGSYNEQFF. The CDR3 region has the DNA TGTGCCAGCAGCCAACTAGCGGGCTCCTACAATGAGCAGTTCTTC.

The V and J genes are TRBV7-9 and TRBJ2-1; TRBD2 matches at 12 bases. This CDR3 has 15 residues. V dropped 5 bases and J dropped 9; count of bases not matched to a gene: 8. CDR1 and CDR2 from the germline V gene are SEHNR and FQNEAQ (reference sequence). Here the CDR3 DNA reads TGTGCCAGCAGCACTTTGACTAGCGGGAGAGCTGAGCAGTTCTTC. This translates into CASSTLTSGRAEQFF.

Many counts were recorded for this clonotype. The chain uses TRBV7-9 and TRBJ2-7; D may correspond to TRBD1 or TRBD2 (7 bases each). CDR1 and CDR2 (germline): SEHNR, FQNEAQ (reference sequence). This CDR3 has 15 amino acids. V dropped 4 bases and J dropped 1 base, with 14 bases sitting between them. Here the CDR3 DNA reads TGTGCCAGCAGCTCAGGGGGGGCAGTGTCCTACGAGCAGTACTTC. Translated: CASSSGGAVSYEQYF. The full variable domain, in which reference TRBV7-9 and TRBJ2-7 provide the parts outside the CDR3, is DTGVSQNPRHKITKRGQNVTFRCDPISEHNRLYWYRQTLGQGPEFLTYFQNEAQLEKSRLLSDRFSAERPKGSFSTLEIQRTEQGDSAMYLCASSSGGAVSYEQYFGPGTRLTVT.

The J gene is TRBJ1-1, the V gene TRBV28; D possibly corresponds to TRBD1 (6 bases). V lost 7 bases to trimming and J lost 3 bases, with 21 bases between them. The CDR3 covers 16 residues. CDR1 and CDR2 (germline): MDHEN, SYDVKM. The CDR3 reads CASTHSGVPVDTEAFF. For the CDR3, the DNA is TGTGCCAGCACCCACTCAGGGGTCCCCGTCGACACTGAAGCTTTCTTT.

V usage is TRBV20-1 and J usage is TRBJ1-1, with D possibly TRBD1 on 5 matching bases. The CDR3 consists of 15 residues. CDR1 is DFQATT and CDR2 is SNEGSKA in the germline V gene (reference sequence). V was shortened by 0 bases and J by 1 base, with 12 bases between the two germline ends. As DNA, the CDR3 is TGCAGTGCTAGAGAGGGAAACAGGTGGAACACTGAAGCTTTCTTT. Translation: CSAREGNRWNTEAFF.

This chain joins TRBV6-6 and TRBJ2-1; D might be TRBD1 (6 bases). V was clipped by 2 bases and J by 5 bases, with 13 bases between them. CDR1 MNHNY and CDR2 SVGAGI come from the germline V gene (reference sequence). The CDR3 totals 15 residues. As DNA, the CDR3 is TGTGCCAGCAGTTACAATCTACAGGGTGACAATGAGCAGTTCTTC. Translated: CASSYNLQGDNEQFF.

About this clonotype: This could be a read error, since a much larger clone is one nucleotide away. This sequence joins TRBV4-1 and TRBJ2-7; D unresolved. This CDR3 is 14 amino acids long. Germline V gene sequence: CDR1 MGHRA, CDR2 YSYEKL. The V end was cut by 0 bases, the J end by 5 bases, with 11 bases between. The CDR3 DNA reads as TGCGCCAGCAGCCAAGACTTACTGATAGACGAGCAGTACTTC. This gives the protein CASSQDLLIDEQYF.

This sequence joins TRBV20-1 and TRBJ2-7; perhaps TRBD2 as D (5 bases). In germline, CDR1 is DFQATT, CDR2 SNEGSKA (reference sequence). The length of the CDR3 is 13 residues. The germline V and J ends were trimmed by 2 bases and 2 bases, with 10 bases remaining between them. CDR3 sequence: CSARKRNTYEQYF. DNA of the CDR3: TGCAGTGCTAGAAAGCGGAACACCTACGAGCAGTACTTC.

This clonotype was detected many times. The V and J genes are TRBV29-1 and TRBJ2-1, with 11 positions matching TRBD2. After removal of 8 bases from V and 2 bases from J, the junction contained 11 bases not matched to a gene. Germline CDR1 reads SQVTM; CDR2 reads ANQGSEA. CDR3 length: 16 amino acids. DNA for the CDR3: TGCAGCCCCCGACTAGCGGGACAACTTACCTACAATGAGCAGTTCTTC. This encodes CSPRLAGQLTYNEQFF.

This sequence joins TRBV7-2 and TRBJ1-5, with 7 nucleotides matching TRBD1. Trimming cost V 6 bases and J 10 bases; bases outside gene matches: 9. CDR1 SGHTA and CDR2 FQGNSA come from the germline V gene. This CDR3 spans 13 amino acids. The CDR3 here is CASRLTGTDPQHF. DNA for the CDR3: TGTGCCAGCAGACTGACAGGGACTGACCCCCAGCATTTT.

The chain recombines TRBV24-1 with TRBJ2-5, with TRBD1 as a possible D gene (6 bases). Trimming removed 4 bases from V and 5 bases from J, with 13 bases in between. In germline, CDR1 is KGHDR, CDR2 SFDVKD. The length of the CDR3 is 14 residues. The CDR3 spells CATSDFGQRETQYF. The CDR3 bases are TGTGCCACCAGTGACTTCGGACAGAGGGAGACCCAGTACTTC.

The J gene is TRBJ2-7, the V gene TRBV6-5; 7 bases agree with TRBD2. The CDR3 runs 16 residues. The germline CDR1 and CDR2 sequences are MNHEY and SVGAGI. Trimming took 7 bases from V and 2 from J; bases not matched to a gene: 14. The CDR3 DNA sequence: TGTGCCAGCACCCCCTCCGGGGGGATCTTACCCTACGAGCAGTACTTC. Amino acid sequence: CASTPSGGILPYEQYF.

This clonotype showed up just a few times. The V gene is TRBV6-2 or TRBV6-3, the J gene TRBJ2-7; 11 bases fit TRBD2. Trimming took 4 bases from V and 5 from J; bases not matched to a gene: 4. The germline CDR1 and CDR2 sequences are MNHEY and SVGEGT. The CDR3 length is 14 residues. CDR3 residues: CASSSSGRKNEQYF. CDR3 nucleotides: TGTGCCAGCAGTTCTAGCGGGAGGAAGAACGAGCAGTACTTC.

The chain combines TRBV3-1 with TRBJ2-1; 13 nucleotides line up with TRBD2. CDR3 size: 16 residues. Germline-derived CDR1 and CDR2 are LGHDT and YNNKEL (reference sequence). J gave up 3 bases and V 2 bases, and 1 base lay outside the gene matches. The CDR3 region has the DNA TGTGCCAGCAGCCAAACTAGCGGGAGGGTCTACAATGAGCAGTTCTTC. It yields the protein CASSQTSGRVYNEQFF.

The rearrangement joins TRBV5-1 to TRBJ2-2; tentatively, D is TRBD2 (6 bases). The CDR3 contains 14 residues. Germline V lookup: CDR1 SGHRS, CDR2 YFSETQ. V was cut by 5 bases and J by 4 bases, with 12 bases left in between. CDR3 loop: CASSAGTITGELFF. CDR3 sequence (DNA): TGCGCCAGCAGTGCGGGGACCATCACCGGGGAGCTGTTTTTT. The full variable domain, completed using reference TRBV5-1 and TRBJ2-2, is KAGVTQTPRYLIKTRGQQVTLSCSPISGHRSVSWYQQTPGQGLQFLFEYFSETQRNKGNFPGRFSGRQFSNSRSEMNVSTLELGDSALYLCASSAGTITGELFFGEGSRLTVL.

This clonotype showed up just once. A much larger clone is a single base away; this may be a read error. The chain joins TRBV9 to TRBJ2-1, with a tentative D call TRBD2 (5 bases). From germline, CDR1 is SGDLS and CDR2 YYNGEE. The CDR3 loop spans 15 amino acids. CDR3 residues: CASSVVSGLYNEQVF. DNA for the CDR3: TGTGCCAGCAGCGTAGTGAGCGGCCTCTACAATGAGCAGGTCTTC.

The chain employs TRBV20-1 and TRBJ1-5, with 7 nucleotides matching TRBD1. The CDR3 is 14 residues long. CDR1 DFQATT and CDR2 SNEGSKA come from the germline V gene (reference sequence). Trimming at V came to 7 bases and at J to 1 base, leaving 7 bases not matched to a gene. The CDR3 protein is CSVYRGGSNQPQHF. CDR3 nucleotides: TGCAGTGTTTACAGGGGCGGGAGCAATCAGCCCCAGCATTTT.

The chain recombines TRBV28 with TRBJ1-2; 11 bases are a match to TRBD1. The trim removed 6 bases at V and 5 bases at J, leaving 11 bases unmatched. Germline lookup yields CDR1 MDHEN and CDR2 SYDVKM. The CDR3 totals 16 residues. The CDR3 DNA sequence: TGTGCCAGCAGCTCACGAAGGACAGGGGGCAAGTATGGCTACACCTTC. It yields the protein CASSSRRTGGKYGYTF.

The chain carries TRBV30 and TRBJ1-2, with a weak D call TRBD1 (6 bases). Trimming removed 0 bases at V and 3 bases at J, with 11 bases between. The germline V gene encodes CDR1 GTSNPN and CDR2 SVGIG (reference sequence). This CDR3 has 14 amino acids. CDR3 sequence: CAWSVYRAHYGYTF. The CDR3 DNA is TGTGCCTGGAGTGTTTACAGGGCCCACTATGGCTACACCTTC.

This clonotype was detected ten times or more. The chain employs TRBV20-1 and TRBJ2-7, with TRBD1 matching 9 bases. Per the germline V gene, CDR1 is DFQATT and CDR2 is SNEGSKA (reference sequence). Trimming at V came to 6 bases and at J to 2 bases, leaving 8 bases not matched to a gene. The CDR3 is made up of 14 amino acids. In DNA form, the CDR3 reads TGCAGTGCCGAGTCGGGGACAGGGACCTACGAGCAGTACTTC. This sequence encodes CSAESGTGTYEQYF.

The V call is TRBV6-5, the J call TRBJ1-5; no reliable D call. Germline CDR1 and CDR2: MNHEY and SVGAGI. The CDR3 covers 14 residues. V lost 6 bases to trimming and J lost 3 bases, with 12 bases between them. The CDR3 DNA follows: TGTGCCAGCAGACCGCCGGGGTCCAATCAGCCCCAGCATTTT. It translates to CASRPPGSNQPQHF.